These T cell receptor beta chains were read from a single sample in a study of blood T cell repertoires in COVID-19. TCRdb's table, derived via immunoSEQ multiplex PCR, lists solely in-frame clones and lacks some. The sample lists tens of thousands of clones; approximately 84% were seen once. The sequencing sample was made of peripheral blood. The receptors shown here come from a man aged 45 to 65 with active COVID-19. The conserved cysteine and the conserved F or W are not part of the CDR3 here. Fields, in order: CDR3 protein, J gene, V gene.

CDR3: ASSLQGTGNTIY; J: TRBJ1-3; V: TRBV7-9
CDR3: ASSQGEGTGENYGYT; J: TRBJ1-2; V: TRBV4-2
CDR3: ASSPTGAGGVTDTQY; J: TRBJ2-3; V: TRBV3-1/TRBV3-2
CDR3: ASSISERDSLLLYGYT; J: TRBJ1-2; V: TRBV19
CDR3: ASSPQGTNTEAF; J: TRBJ1-1; V: TRBV5-1
CDR3: ASRMNGQGRDEQY; J: TRBJ2-7; V: TRBV6-6
CDR3: ASSNPGGGTDTQY; J: TRBJ2-3; V: TRBV25-1
CDR3: ASSYRPTGSEPQH; J: TRBJ1-5; V: TRBV6-6
CDR3: SVAHNSNQPQH; J: TRBJ1-5; V: TRBV29-1
CDR3: ASVLVGYGYT; J: TRBJ1-2; V: TRBV2
CDR3: ASTGDRGSGANVLT; J: TRBJ2-6; V: TRBV2
CDR3: SAPGQGARGYT; J: TRBJ1-2; V: TRBV29-1
CDR3: ASTSGLYNEQF; J: TRBJ2-1; V: TRBV7-9
CDR3: ASSLGTGFYEQY; J: TRBJ2-7; V: TRBV28
CDR3: ASSQVGGTGGNEQF; J: TRBJ2-1; V: TRBV4-3
CDR3: ASSSQGSNQPQH; J: TRBJ1-5; V: TRBV2
CDR3: ATSRGLARDNQPQH; J: TRBJ1-5; V: TRBV15
CDR3: ASSPTVGGVYEQY; J: TRBJ2-7; V: TRBV7-6